These T cell receptor beta chains were read from a single sample in a study of blood T cells in healthy people across ages. TCRdb re-called the 5' RACE reads with MiXCR, one entry per CDR3 protein. The sample comprises almost 800,000 distinct CDR3 sequences, roughly 64% of which are singletons, and approximately 21% rests with the top ten. Material for sequencing was blood. The receptors originated from a man aged 25 to 45 in good health. Each CDR3 is given with its conserved first and last residue. Fields, in order: clone size, D gene, V gene, J gene, CDR3 DNA, CDR3 protein. The D gene is left open where the match is weak. Part of the rows lack a size; the others show once, few, many or a class for expanded clones.

NA	NA	TRBV20-1	TRBJ2-7	TGCAGTGCTAGCCGCGGGGGCCACGAGCAGTACTTC	CSASRGGHEQYF
NA	TRBD2	TRBV25-1	TRBJ2-7	TGTGCCAGCAGTGTCACCAGCACTAGCGGGAGACGGTACGAGCAGTACTTC	CASSVTSTSGRRYEQYF
NA	NA	TRBV5-1	TRBJ1-6	TGCGCCAGCAGCTTTGGAGAGAATTCACCCCTCCACTTT	CASSFGENSPLHF
NA	NA	TRBV11-2	TRBJ2-2	TGTGCCAGCAGCTTCGTAGCGGCCGGGGAGCTGTTTTTT	CASSFVAAGELFF
NA	TRBD1	TRBV7-9	TRBJ1-1	TGTGCCAGCAGCCCGGCCCGGACAGGCCTTGAAGCTTTCTTT	CASSPARTGLEAFF
once	NA	TRBV7-6	TRBJ1-2	TGTCCGCTGTACGGCCATAACTATGGCTACACCTTC	CPLYGHNYGYTF
NA	NA	TRBV28	TRBJ1-6	TGTGCCAGCAATAAGGGGACGGTCAATAATTCACCCCTCCACTTT	CASNKGTVNNSPLHF
once	NA	TRBV20-1	TRBJ2-7	TGCAGTGCCCAGGACAGACGCTCCTACGAGCAGTACTTC	CSAQDRRSYEQYF
many	NA	TRBV20-1	TRBJ2-5	TGCAGTGCCCCAAAGCCACTAGCCCAAGAGACCCAGTACTTC	CSAPKPLAQETQYF
NA	NA	TRBV12-3/TRBV12-4	TRBJ2-7	TGTGCCAGCAGTTTAGAGGATGTCTACGAGCAGTACTTC	CASSLEDVYEQYF
few	NA	TRBV7-2	TRBJ2-5	TGTGCCAGCAGTCGACAGATCGGAGAGACCCAGTACTTC	CASSRQIGETQYF
NA	NA	TRBV5-1	TRBJ2-3	TGCGCCAGCAGCTCTCAGGTCCTAGATAGCACAGATACGCAGTATTTT	CASSSQVLDSTDTQYF
few	NA	TRBV5-6	TRBJ2-3	TGTGCCAGCAGCCGCACCACAGATACGCAGTATTTT	CASSRTTDTQYF
NA	TRBD2	TRBV4-2	TRBJ2-7	TGTGCCAGCGGCCAAGATGCGGGAGTGGAGGAGCAGTACTTC	CASGQDAGVEEQYF
NA	TRBD2	TRBV4-2	TRBJ2-7	TGTGCCAGCAGCCAAGCGCTAGCGGGAGTCCACGAGCAGTACTTC	CASSQALAGVHEQYF
NA	NA	TRBV7-9	TRBJ2-3	TGTGCCAGCAGCTTAGCGGGGGCTAGCGCAGATACGCAGTATTTT	CASSLAGASADTQYF
NA	TRBD1	TRBV11-2	TRBJ2-3	TGTGCCATCAACGTTCGATTACAGGGGATAAGGGATACGCAGTATTTT	CAINVRLQGIRDTQYF
NA	NA	TRBV5-1	TRBJ1-2	TGCGCCAGCAGCCAGCAGGGTTCTAACTACACCTTC	CASSQQGSNYTF
few	TRBD1	TRBV29-1	TRBJ2-1	TGCAGCGGGACGGCGACAGGGGGCTTCAATGAGCAGTTCTTC	CSGTATGGFNEQFF
few	NA	TRBV3-1	TRBJ1-6	TGTGCCAGCAGCCTTAACAGCCGAGGGACACCCCTCCACTTT	CASSLNSRGTPLHF
NA	NA	TRBV28	TRBJ1-2	TGTGCCACCCGAGTGGAGGTAACCTATGGCTACACCTTC	CATRVEVTYGYTF
NA	TRBD1	TRBV12-3/TRBV12-4	TRBJ2-5	TGTGCCAGCAGTGGGACAGGGATTCAAGAGACCCAGTACTTC	CASSGTGIQETQYF